Listed below are T cell receptor beta chains from one sample, sequenced in a study of a mutant IDH1 vaccine in newly diagnosed glioma. Here immunoSEQ multiplex PCR was the method, and the copy in TCRdb shows in-frame clones only, minus some. The profile shows over 45,000 clones, around 80% of them singletons. Which antigens these TCRs recognize remains unknown. The sequencing used PBMCs, collected from a glioma patient whose treatment included an IDH1 peptide vaccine. The receptor source for this set is a woman aged 45-60 years with glioma. Both conserved end residues are part of each CDR3. The order of the fields is J gene, D gene, clone size, V gene, CDR3 protein, CDR3 DNA. The D gene is left open where the match is weak. The size field is filled for only some rows; it gives once, few, many or a size class.

TRBJ1-5	TRBD1	NA	TRBV13	CASSLGTGTLSNQPQHF	TGTGCCAGCAGCTTAGGGACAGGGACGCTTAGCAATCAGCCCCAGCATTTT
TRBJ2-7	NA	NA	TRBV4-1	CASSQGPAPYEQYF	TGCGCCAGCAGCCAAGGACCGGCGCCTTACGAGCAGTACTTC
TRBJ2-1	NA	NA	TRBV29-1	CSVEGSWGLRGSSYNEQFF	TGCAGCGTTGAGGGTTCTTGGGGGCTCCGCGGGAGCTCCTACAATGAGCAGTTCTTC
TRBJ1-2	TRBD1	NA	TRBV5-1	CASSLLPGQGSGWDGYTF	TGCGCCAGCAGCTTGTTGCCGGGACAGGGTAGCGGCTGGGATGGCTACACCTTC
TRBJ2-1	TRBD1	NA	TRBV6-4	CASSDSGSLGQGSHEQFF	TGTGCCAGCAGTGACTCGGGGAGTCTTGGACAGGGTTCGCATGAGCAGTTCTTC
TRBJ1-1	NA	few	TRBV4-1	CASSQRSGNTEAFF	TGCGCCAGCAGCCAACGCAGTGGGAACACTGAAGCTTTCTTT
TRBJ1-3	TRBD1	few	TRBV6-1	CASSEYHRGSSGNTIYF	TGTGCCAGCAGTGAATATCACAGGGGGTCTTCTGGAAACACCATATATTTT
TRBJ2-1	NA	NA	TRBV6-1	CASSVQWEQFF	TGTGCCAGCAGTGTTCAATGGGAGCAGTTCTTC
TRBJ1-5	NA	NA	TRBV6-5	CASSYSFGGGEPQHF	TGTGCCAGCAGTTACTCGTTCGGAGGGGGTGAGCCCCAGCATTTT
TRBJ1-3	NA	NA	TRBV6-6	CASGISGNTIYF	TGTGCCAGCGGCATCTCTGGAAACACCATATATTTT
TRBJ1-2	NA	NA	TRBV4-3	CASSQDPQGGASEGYTF	TGCGCCAGCAGCCAAGACCCGCAAGGTGGGGCCTCCGAGGGCTACACCTTC
TRBJ1-5	NA	NA	TRBV27	CASRGGGSNQPQHF	TGTGCCAGCCGGGGAGGGGGTAGTAATCAGCCCCAGCATTTT
TRBJ2-7	NA	NA	TRBV10-2	CASSEENRITEQYF	TGCGCCAGCAGTGAGGAAAACCGAATAACCGAGCAGTACTTC
TRBJ1-6	NA	once	TRBV5-8	CASSLAGNSYNSPLHF	TGTGCCAGCAGCTTGGCGGGGAACTCCTATAATTCACCCCTCCACTTT
TRBJ2-2	NA	NA	TRBV6-5	CASRTARTGELFF	TGTGCCAGCAGAACCGCAAGGACCGGGGAGCTGTTTTTT
TRBJ2-3	TRBD2	NA	TRBV4-3	CASSQGLRGGTDTQYF	TGCGCCAGCAGCCAAGGCTTGCGGGGGGGCACAGATACGCAGTATTTT
TRBJ1-4	NA	NA	TRBV9	CASTRAVSGEKLFF	TGTGCCAGCACCCGGGCCGTCTCCGGGGAAAAACTGTTTTTT
TRBJ2-7	TRBD1	once	TRBV5-4	CASSLELTGTSYEQYF	TGTGCCAGCAGCTTGGAGCTGACAGGGACCTCCTACGAGCAGTACTTC
TRBJ1-2	NA	NA	TRBV7-8	CASSQRTRGANYGYTF	TGTGCCAGCAGCCAACGTACTCGGGGGGCGAACTATGGCTACACCTTC
TRBJ2-7	NA	NA	TRBV5-4	CASSFRDGGYEQYF	TGTGCCAGCAGCTTTCGGGACGGCGGATACGAGCAGTACTTC
TRBJ1-2	NA	NA	TRBV4-1	CASSQDTGNYGYTF	TGCGCCAGCAGCCAAGACACAGGAAACTATGGCTACACCTTC
TRBJ1-6	NA	NA	TRBV6-5	CASRRGRDYNSPLHF	TGTGCCAGCAGAAGAGGCAGGGACTATAATTCACCCCTCCACTTT
TRBJ1-4	NA	NA	TRBV6-6	CASMLIQGPNEKLFF	TGTGCCAGCATGTTAATTCAGGGGCCTAATGAAAAACTGTTTTTT
TRBJ1-2	NA	NA	TRBV7-8	CASSDSVNGYTF	TGTGCCAGCAGCGATAGTGTCAATGGCTACACCTTC
TRBJ1-1	NA	once	TRBV6-5	CASKAGREAFF	TGTGCCAGCAAGGCAGGCCGAGAAGCTTTCTTT
TRBJ2-7	TRBD1	NA	TRBV6-6	CASSPGTVSYEQYF	TGTGCCAGCAGCCCCGGGACAGTTTCCTACGAGCAGTACTTC
TRBJ2-7	TRBD2	NA	TRBV7-2	CASSLGLAGAYEQYF	TGTGCCAGCAGCTTGGGACTAGCGGGGGCCTACGAGCAGTACTTC
TRBJ2-6	NA	NA	TRBV7-8	CASSLGRPGRANVLTF	TGTGCCAGCAGCTTAGGTCGTCCTGGGAGGGCCAACGTCCTGACTTTC
TRBJ2-7	NA	few	TRBV10-3	CAISGPPSYEQYF	TGTGCCATCAGTGGACCCCCGTCCTACGAGCAGTACTTC
TRBJ2-7	TRBD2	NA	TRBV6-5	CASSSTSGGYEQYF	TGTGCCAGCAGCTCGACTAGCGGGGGTTACGAGCAGTACTTC
TRBJ1-2	NA	NA	TRBV9	CASSAPGVRYGYTF	TGTGCCAGCAGCGCCCCCGGGGTGCGGTATGGCTACACCTTC
TRBJ1-2	TRBD1	few	TRBV27	CASSWRSTGQGHYGYTF	TGTGCCAGCAGTTGGCGCTCTACCGGACAGGGCCACTATGGCTACACCTTC
TRBJ2-1	NA	NA	TRBV6-6	CASARNSYNEQFF	TGTGCCAGCGCCCGGAATTCCTACAATGAGCAGTTCTTC
TRBJ1-5	NA	NA	TRBV19	CASSIDNINNQPQHF	TGTGCCAGTAGTATCGATAATATAAACAATCAGCCCCAGCATTTT
TRBJ1-2	NA	NA	TRBV11-2	CASSFGRGYGYTF	TGTGCCAGCAGCTTCGGACGGGGCTATGGCTACACCTTC
TRBJ2-1	NA	NA	TRBV10-2	CASSEPSRGYNEQFF	TGCGCCAGCAGTGAGCCCTCGAGGGGGTACAATGAGCAGTTCTTC
TRBJ1-6	TRBD1	NA	TRBV6-1	CAKNYRDRANSPLHF	TGTGCCAAAAACTACCGGGACAGAGCTAATTCACCCCTCCACTTT
TRBJ1-2	NA	NA	TRBV29-1	CSVERDRGGGYTF	TGCAGCGTTGAGAGGGACCGGGGGGGCGGCTACACCTTC
TRBJ1-1	NA	NA	TRBV4-1	CASSQRWEPGEAFF	TGCGCCAGCAGCCAACGTTGGGAACCGGGTGAAGCTTTCTTT
TRBJ1-2	NA	NA	TRBV7-9	CASSRDRTNYGYTF	TGTGCCAGCAGCCGCGACAGGACCAACTATGGCTACACCTTC
TRBJ1-1	TRBD1	NA	TRBV2	CASRRDRGFDTEAFF	TGTGCCAGCAGGAGAGACAGGGGGTTCGACACTGAAGCTTTCTTT
TRBJ2-3	TRBD2	NA	TRBV7-8	CASSQVAGGSTDTQYF	TGTGCCAGCAGCCAGGTAGCGGGGGGCAGTACAGATACGCAGTATTTT
TRBJ2-7	TRBD2	NA	TRBV4-1	CASSQEGSASGGAKYEQYF	TGCGCCAGCAGCCAAGAGGGTTCGGCTAGCGGGGGGGCCAAATACGAGCAGTACTTC
TRBJ2-2	NA	NA	TRBV11-1	CASSLDSRGTGELFF	TGTGCCAGCAGCTTAGACAGTCGGGGCACCGGGGAGCTGTTTTTT
TRBJ2-4	TRBD2	once	TRBV2	CASSVQRGGGRNIQYF	TGTGCCAGCAGTGTTCAGCGGGGGGGTGGTAGAAACATTCAGTACTTC
TRBJ1-2	TRBD1	NA	TRBV5-1	CASSPLGRGYDYGYTF	TGCGCCAGCAGCCCTCTTGGCAGGGGGTATGACTATGGCTACACCTTC
TRBJ2-3	TRBD2	once	TRBV4-1	CASSQLLAGNTDTQYF	TGCGCCAGCAGCCAGCTTCTAGCGGGGAACACAGATACGCAGTATTTT
TRBJ2-7	NA	NA	TRBV18	CASSSQGGSSYEQYF	TGTGCCAGCTCATCCCAGGGGGGCAGCTCCTACGAGCAGTACTTC
TRBJ1-4	NA	NA	TRBV28	CASSLTSLWGYNEKLFF	TGTGCCAGCAGTCTCACCTCCCTATGGGGCTATAATGAAAAACTGTTTTTT
TRBJ2-7	TRBD1	NA	TRBV5-1	CATWGGQGSYEQYF	TGCGCCACCTGGGGGGGACAGGGGAGCTACGAGCAGTACTTC
TRBJ2-2	NA	NA	TRBV30	CAWSPHTGELFF	TGTGCCTGGAGTCCCCACACCGGGGAGCTGTTTTTT
TRBJ1-6	NA	NA	TRBV30	CAWDASDGPLHF	TGTGCCTGGGACGCTTCCGATGGACCCCTCCACTTT
TRBJ1-3	TRBD1	NA	TRBV5-4	CASSQGQASSGNTIYF	TGTGCCAGCAGCCAGGGACAGGCTTCCTCTGGAAACACCATATATTTT
TRBJ2-3	TRBD2	NA	TRBV19	CASSVAGLSTDTQYF	TGTGCCAGTAGTGTAGCGGGGCTAAGCACAGATACGCAGTATTTT
TRBJ2-5	TRBD2	NA	TRBV9	CASSPRGGARETQYF	TGTGCCAGCAGCCCTCGGGGGGGGGCGCGAGAGACCCAGTACTTC
TRBJ2-1	NA	NA	TRBV4-3	CASSQARTAAYNEQFF	TGCGCCAGCAGCCAAGCAAGGACAGCTGCTTACAATGAGCAGTTCTTC
TRBJ1-5	TRBD1	NA	TRBV28	CASSQTGPWVPQHF	TGTGCCAGCAGCCAGACAGGGCCCTGGGTGCCCCAGCATTTT
TRBJ1-5	NA	NA	TRBV6-5	CASSLQGVDQPQHF	TGTGCCAGCAGTCTACAGGGAGTCGATCAGCCCCAGCATTTT
TRBJ1-6	NA	NA	TRBV9	CASSATPRNSPLHF	TGTGCCAGCAGCGCGACCCCGCGGAATTCACCCCTCCACTTT